This T cell receptor beta chain was found in a study of cytomegalovirus exposure and HLA in healthy donors. General study points: The tendency of first-cohort TCR clusters to co-occur in the roughly 130 validation repertoires emerged from a later analysis. There were some public TCRs occurring in many donors, but most TCR sequences were rare.

Notes on this clone: Its antigen is undetermined.

The method was immunoSEQ multiplex PCR; TCRdb's version includes in-frame clones alone and lacks a portion of them. The data contain roughly 56,000 clones, 93% of them singletons. The CDR3 consists of 16 residues. Germline V gene lookup returns CDR1 MNHEY and CDR2 SVGAGI. V shed 2 bases and J shed 1 base, with 14 bases lying between them. This sequence was found in a woman aged 18 to 35 in good health and CMV-seropositive. The source material was PBMCs. The rearrangement links TRBV6-5 to TRBJ1-1; D not resolved. The CDR3 sequence is CASSYRVPRGNTEAFF. The DNA for the CDR3 is TGTGCCAGCAGTTACAGGGTTCCCCGGGGGAACACTGAAGCTTTCTTT.